This section outlines one TCR beta chain sequence together with its context. Its antigen is currently not known. One end of the junction is discordant with germline, which a read error may explain. TCRbeta CDR3 regions were amplified from genomic DNA using the immunoSEQ Assay, a bias-controlled multiplex PCR. Processing in the source paper ran as follows. Within the assay, amplification of reference gene primers was used to estimate how many nucleated cells each sample contained. To quantify the absolute abundance of each unique TCRbeta CDR3 rearrangement, sequence reads were collapsed and filtered. For each sample, productive Simpson clonality was calculated as the square root of Simpson's diversity index across productive rearrangements. TCRdb obtained this table from immuneACCESS and retained in-frame rearrangements with V and J assigned. These tables miss some clones; where compared with another copy, unresolved V genes account for less than half of the shortfall, and the remainder is unexplained. That table supplies the V and J calls and clone size; D and trimming were determined from the DNA. For this sample the table gives 30,000 to 35,000 clones, of which 93% were detected only once. In total, the top ten clones hold 5.2% of the sample.

The data derive from a study of blood T cell repertoires in COVID-19 (dated by TCRdb to the early 2020s). A note on the overall study: The collaborator samples originated in the United States, Italy and Spain and spanned the acute and convalescent phases of COVID-19. The sample metadata nearly always contained a de-identified subject ID, COVID-19 status, age in years and sex. The prospective study material was composed of cDNA or gDNA derived from T cells, B-cell-depleted T cells, or PBMCs. HLA class I and class II types, where available, came from metadata supplied by the sample provider rather than from assay-based typing. Deeply sampled blood TCRbeta repertoires from subjects exposed to, actively infected with, or recovered from COVID-19 were included in the dataset. Samples were obtained from the ongoing ImmuneRACE study (first 160 participants) and from over 1,000 subjects provided by 6 global collaborators. The repertoires were made available in a free public database intended to serve as a resource for research on the immune response to SARS-CoV-2. Broader findings and caveats from the paper: The amount of clinical and demographic metadata varied by source and participant and was provided uncurated.

Including cysteine and phenylalanine, the CDR3 has 12 amino acids. Only the CDR3 DNA stays, 36 bases, in frame from base 1. As encoded in the germline V gene (reference sequence), CDR1 is WNHNN while CDR2 is SYGVQD. Collaborating institutions collected whole blood in K2EDTA tubes following their own protocols. For TCRbeta analysis, collaborators shipped samples as frozen whole blood, isolated PBMCs, or DNA extracted from either of those sample types. This sequence originates from a human donor in a cohort sampled during active COVID-19. This sequence uses TRBV10-1 and TRBJ2-1; confidence is insufficient to name the D gene. The sequencing sample was made of peripheral blood. The DNA is TGCGCCAGCAGTAGCTCCCACAATGAGCAGTTCTTC. It is translated as CASSSSHNEQFF.